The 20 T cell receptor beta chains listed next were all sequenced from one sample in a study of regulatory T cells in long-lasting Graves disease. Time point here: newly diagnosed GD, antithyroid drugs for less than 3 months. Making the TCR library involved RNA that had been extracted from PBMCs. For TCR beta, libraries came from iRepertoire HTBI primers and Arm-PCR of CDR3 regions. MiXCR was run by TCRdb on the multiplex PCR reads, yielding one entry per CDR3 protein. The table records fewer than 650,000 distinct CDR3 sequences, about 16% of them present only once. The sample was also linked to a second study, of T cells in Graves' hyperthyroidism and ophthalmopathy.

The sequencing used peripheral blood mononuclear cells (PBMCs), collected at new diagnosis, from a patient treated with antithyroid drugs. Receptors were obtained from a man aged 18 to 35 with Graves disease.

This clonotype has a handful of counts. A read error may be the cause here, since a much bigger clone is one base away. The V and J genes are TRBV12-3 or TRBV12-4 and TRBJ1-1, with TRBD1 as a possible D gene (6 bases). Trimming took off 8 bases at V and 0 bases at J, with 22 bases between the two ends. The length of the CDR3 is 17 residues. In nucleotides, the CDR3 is TGTGCCAGCGGTTCCTCGAGACAGGCGGGGCTGAACACTGAAGCTTTCTTT. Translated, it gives CASGSSRQAGLNTEAFF.

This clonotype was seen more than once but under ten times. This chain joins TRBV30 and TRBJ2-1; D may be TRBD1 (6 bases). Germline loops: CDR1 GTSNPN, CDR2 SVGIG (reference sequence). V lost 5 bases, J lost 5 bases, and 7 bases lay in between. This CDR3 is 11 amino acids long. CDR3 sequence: CAWDRNNEQFF. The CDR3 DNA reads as TGTGCCTGGGACAGGAACAATGAGCAGTTCTTC.

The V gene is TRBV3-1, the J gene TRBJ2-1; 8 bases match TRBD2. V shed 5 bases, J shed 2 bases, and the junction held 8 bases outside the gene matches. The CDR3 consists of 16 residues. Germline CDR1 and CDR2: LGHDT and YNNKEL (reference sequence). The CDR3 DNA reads TGTGCCAGCAGCGAGGTAGCGGGACCCACCTACAATGAGCAGTTCTTC. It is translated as CASSEVAGPTYNEQFF.

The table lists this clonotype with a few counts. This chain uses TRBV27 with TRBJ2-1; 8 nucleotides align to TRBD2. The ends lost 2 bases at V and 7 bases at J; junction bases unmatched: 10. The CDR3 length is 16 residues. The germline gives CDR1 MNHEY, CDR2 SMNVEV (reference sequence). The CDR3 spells CASSLLIPGGINEQFF. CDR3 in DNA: TGTGCCAGCAGTTTACTCATTCCGGGAGGGATAAATGAGCAGTTCTTC.

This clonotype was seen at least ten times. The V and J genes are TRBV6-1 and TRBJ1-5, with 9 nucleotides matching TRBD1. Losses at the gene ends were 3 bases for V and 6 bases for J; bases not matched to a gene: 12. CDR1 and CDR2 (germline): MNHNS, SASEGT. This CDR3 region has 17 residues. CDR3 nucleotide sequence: TGTGCCAGCAGTGATTCCGGGACAGGGAATTCCGGTCAGCCCCAGCATTTT. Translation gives CASSDSGTGNSGQPQHF.

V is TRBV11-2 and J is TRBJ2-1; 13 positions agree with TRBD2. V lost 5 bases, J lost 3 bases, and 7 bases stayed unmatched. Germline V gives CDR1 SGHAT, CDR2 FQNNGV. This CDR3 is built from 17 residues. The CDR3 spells CASSRGTSGIVYNEQFF. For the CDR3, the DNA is TGTGCCAGCAGCCGCGGGACTAGCGGGATTGTCTACAATGAGCAGTTCTTC.

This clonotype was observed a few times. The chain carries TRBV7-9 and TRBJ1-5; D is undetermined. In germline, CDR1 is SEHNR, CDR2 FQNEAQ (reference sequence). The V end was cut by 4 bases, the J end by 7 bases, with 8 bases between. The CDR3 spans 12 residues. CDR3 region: CASSSPTQPQHF. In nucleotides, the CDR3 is TGTGCCAGCAGCTCACCCACCCAGCCCCAGCATTTT.

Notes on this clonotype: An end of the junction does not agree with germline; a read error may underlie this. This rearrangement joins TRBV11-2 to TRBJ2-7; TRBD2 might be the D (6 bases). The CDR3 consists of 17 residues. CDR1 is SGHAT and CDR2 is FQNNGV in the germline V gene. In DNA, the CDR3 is TGTGCCAGCAGCCAAGATTTGGCCGGGAGTGTGTCGGGCGAGCAGCACTTC. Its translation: CASSQDLAGSVSGEQHF.

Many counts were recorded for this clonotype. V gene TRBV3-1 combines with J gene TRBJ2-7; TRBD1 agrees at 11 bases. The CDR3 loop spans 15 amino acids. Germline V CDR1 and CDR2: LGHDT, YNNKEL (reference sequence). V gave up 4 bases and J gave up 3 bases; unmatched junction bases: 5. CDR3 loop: CASSPGQGAHYEQYF. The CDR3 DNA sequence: TGTGCCAGCAGCCCCGGACAGGGGGCCCACTACGAGCAGTACTTC.

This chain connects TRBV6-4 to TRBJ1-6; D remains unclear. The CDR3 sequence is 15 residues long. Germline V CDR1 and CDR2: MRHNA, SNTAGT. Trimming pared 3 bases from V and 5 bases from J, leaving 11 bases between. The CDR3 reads CASSDSTGNNSPLHF. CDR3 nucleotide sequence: TGTGCCAGCAGTGATTCTACGGGGAATAATTCACCCCTCCACTTT.

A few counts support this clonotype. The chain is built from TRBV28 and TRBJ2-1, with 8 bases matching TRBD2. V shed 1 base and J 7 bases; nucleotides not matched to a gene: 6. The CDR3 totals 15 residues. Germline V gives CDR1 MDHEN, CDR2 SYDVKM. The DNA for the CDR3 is TGTGCCAGCAGTTTATCCCTAGCGGGCGGGAATGAGCAGTTCTTC. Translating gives CASSLSLAGGNEQFF. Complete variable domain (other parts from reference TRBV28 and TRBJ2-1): DVKVTQSSRYLVKRTGEKVFLECVQDMDHENMFWYRQDPGLGLRLIYFSYDVKMKEKGDIPEGYSVSREKKERFSLILESASTNQTSMYLCASSLSLAGGNEQFFGPGTRLTVL.

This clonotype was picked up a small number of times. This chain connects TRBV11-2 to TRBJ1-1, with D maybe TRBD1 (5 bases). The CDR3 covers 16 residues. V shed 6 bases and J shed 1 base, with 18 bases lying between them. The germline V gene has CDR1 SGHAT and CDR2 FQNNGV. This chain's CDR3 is CASSHFRGRSNTEAFF. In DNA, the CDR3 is TGTGCCAGCAGTCATTTCCGGGGACGGTCGAACACTGAAGCTTTCTTT. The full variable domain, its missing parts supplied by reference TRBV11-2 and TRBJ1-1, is EAGVAQSPRYKIIEKRQSVAFWCNPISGHATLYWYQQILGQGPKLLIQFQNNGVVDDSQLPKDRFSAERLKGVDSTLKIQPAKLEDSAVYLCASSHFRGRSNTEAFFGQGTRLTVV.

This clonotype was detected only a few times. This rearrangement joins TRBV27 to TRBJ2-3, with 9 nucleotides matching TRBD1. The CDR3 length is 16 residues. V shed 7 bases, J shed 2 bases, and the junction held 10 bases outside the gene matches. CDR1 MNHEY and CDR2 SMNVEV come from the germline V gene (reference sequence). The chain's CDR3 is CASTRDRDLATDTQYF. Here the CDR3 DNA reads TGTGCCAGCACCAGGGACAGGGATTTAGCCACAGATACGCAGTATTTT.

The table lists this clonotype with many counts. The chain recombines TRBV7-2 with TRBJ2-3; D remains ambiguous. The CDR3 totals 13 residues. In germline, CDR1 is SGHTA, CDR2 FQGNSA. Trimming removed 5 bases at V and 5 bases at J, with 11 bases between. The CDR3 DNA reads TGTGCCAGCAGCCCTACGTGGGGAGATACGCAGTATTTT. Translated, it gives CASSPTWGDTQYF.

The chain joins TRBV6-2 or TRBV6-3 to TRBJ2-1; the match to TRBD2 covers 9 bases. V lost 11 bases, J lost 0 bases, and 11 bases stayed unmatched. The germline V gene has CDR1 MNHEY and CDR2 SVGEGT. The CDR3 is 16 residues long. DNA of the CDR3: TGTGCCTGTTCTAGCGGGGCCCACAGCTCCTACAATGAGCAGTTCTTC. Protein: CACSSGAHSSYNEQFF.

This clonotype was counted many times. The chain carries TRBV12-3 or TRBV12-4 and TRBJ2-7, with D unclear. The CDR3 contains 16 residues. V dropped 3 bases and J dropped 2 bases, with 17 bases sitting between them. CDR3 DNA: TGTGCCAGCAGTTTCTCTGGGTCGATCGACACCTACGAGCAGTACTTC. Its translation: CASSFSGSIDTYEQYF.

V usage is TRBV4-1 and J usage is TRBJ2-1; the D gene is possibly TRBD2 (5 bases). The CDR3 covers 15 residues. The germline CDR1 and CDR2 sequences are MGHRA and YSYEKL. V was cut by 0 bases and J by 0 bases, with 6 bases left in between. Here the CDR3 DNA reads TGCGCCAGCAGCCAAGAGGGGAGCTCCTACAATGAGCAGTTCTTC. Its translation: CASSQEGSSYNEQFF.

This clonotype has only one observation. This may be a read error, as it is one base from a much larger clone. Here the CDR3 reads CASSHPPGQNNQPQHF. CDR3 DNA sequence: TGTGCCAGCAGTCATCCACCGGGACAGAACAATCAGCCCCAGCATTTT. The rearrangement joins TRBV6-2 or TRBV6-3 to TRBJ1-5; 7 bases match TRBD1. The CDR3 loop spans 16 amino acids. Trimming removed 5 bases from V and 3 bases from J; junction bases left unmatched: 10. Germline V gene lookup returns CDR1 MNHEY and CDR2 SVGEGT.

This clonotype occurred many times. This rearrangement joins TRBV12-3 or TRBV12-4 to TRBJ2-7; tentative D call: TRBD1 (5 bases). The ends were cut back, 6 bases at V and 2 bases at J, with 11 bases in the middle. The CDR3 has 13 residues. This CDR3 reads CASRLTATYEQYF. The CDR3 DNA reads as TGTGCCAGCAGATTGACAGCAACCTACGAGCAGTACTTC.

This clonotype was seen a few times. The CDR3 DNA reads TGTGCCAGCAGCCCAGGGCAGCGTCCCCCGGAGCAGTACTTC. Its translation is CASSPGQRPPEQYF. The chain combines TRBV5-6 with TRBJ2-3; D is possibly TRBD1 (5 bases). The DNA end is more similar to TRBJ2-7, so the J call may be wrong. Germline assignment: CDR1 SGHDT and CDR2 YYEEEE. This CDR3 has 14 residues.